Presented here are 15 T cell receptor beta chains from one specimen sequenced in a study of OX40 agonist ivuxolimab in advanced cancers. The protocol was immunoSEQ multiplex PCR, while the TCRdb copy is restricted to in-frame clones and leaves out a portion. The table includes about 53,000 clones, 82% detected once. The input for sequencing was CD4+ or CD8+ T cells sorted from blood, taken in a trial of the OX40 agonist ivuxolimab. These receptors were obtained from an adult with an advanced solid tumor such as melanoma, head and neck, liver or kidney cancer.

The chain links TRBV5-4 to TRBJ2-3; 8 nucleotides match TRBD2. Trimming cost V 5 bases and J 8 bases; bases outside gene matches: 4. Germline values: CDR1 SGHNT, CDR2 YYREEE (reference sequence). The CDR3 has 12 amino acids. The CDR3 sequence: CASSREGGTQYF. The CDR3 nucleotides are TGTGCCAGCAGTCGGGAGGGGGGTACGCAGTATTTT.

As DNA, the CDR3 is TGTGCCAGCAGCCCCTTCGGGACAGGTTCGCGAGAGCAGTACTTC. This sequence encodes CASSPFGTGSREQYF. The chain uses TRBV5-8 and TRBJ2-7; 8 bases fit TRBD1. The length of the CDR3 is 15 residues. Germline lookup yields CDR1 SGHTS and CDR2 YDEGEE. V gave up 4 bases and J gave up 7 bases; unmatched junction bases: 13. The entire variable domain, with the rest obtained from reference TRBV5-8 and TRBJ2-7, is as follows: EAGVTQSPTHLIKTRGQQATLRCSPISGHTSVYWYQQALGLGLQFLLWYDEGEERNRGNFPPRFSGRQFPNYSSELNVNALELEDSALYLCASSPFGTGSREQYFGPGTRLTVT.

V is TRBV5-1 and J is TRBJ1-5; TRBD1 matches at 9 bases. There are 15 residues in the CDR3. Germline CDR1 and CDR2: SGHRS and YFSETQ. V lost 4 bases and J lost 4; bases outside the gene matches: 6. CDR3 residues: CASSRTGEINQPQHF. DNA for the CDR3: TGCGCCAGCAGCAGGACAGGGGAGATTAATCAGCCCCAGCATTTT.

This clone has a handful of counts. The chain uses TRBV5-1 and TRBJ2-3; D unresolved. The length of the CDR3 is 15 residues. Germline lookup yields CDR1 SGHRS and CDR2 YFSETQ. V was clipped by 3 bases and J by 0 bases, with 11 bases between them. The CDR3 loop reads CASSSDPSSTDTQYF. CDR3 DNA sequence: TGCGCCAGCAGCTCGGACCCTTCTAGCACAGATACGCAGTATTTT.

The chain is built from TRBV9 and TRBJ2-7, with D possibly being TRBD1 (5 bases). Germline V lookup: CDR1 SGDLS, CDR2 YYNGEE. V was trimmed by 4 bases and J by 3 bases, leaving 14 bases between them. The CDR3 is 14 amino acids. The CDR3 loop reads CASSSQTGFYEQYF. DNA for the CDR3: TGTGCCAGCAGCAGCCAAACAGGATTCTACGAGCAGTACTTC.

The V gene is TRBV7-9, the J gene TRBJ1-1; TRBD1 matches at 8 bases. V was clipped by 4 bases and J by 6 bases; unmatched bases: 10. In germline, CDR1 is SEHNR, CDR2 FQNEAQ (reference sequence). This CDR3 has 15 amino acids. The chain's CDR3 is CASSSGGGQGPEAFF. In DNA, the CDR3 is TGTGCCAGCAGCTCCGGCGGTGGACAGGGCCCTGAAGCTTTCTTT.

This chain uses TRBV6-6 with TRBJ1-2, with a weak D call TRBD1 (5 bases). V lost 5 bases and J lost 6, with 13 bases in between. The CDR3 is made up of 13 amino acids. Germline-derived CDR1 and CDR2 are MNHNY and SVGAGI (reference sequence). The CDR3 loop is CASSDAGWHGYTF. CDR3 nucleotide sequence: TGTGCCAGCAGTGACGCAGGGTGGCATGGCTACACCTTC.

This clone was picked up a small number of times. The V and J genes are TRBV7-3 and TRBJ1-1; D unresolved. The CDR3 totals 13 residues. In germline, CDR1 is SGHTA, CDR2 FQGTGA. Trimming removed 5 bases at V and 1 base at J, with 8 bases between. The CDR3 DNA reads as TGTGCCAGCAGCGCCCAGAGGAACACTGAAGCTTTCTTT. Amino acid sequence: CASSAQRNTEAFF.

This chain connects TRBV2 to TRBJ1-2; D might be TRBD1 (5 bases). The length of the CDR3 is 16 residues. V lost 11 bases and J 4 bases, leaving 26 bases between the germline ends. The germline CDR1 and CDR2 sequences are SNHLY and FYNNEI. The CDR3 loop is CAGGLRQTGLAYGYTF. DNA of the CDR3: TGTGCCGGAGGATTAAGACAGACCGGACTCGCCTATGGCTACACCTTC. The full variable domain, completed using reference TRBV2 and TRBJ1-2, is EPEVTQTPSHQVTQMGQEVILRCVPISNHLYFYWYRQILGQKVEFLVSFYNNEISEKSEIFDDQFSVERPDGSNFTLKIRSTKLEDSAMYFCAGGLRQTGLAYGYTFGSGTRLTVV.

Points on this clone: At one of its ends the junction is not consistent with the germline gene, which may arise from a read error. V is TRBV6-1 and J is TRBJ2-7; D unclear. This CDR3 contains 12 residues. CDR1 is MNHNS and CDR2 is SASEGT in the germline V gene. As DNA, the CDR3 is TGTGCCAGCAGCGAAGCTCACGGCGAGCAGTACTTC. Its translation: CASSEAHGEQYF.

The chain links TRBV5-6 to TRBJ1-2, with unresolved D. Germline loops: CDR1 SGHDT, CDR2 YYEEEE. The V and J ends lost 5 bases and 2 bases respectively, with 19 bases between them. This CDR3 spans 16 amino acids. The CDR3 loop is CASSLFEGRENYGYTF. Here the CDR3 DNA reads TGTGCCAGCAGTTTGTTTGAGGGAAGGGAGAACTATGGCTACACCTTC.

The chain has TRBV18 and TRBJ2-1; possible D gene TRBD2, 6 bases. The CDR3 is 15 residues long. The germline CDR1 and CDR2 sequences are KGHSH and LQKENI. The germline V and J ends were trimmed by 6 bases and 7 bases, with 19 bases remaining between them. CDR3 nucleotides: TGTGCCAGCTCTCCGTCACATTCTCGGGGGAATGAGCAGTTCTTC. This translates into CASSPSHSRGNEQFF.

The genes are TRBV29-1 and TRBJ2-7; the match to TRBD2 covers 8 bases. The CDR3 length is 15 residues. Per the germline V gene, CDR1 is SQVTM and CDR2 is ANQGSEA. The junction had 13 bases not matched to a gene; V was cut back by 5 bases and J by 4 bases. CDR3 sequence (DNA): TGCAGCGTTCCTAAGGTCCCGGGACTAGAGTACGAGCAGTACTTC. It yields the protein CSVPKVPGLEYEQYF.

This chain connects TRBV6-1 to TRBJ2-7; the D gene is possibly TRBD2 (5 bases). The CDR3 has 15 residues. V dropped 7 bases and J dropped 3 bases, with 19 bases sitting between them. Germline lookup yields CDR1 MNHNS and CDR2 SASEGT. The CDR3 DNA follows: TGTGCCAGCATAGGGAGAAGAGTAAGAATCTACGAGCAGTACTTC. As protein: CASIGRRVRIYEQYF.

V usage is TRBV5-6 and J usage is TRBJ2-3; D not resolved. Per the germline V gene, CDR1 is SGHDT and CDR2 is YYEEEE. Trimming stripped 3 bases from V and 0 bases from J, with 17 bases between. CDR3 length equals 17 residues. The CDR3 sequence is CASSSLYSLSSTDTQYF. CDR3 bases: TGTGCCAGCAGCTCCCTTTACAGCCTATCTAGCACAGATACGCAGTATTTT.